Listed below are T cell receptor beta chains from one sample, sequenced in a study of blood T cell repertoires in COVID-19. Sequenced by immunoSEQ multiplex PCR; TCRdb stores in-frame clones only, minus some. The sample holds 80,000 to 100,000 clones, 75% to 90% seen once. The sequenced material came from peripheral blood. Receptors were obtained from a woman older than 75 with active or convalescent COVID-19. Each CDR3 is given with its conserved first and last residue. Each record gives: CDR3 protein, CDR3 DNA, V gene, J gene, clone size, D gene. A D gene is named only where the DNA matches it firmly. Clone size is stated in some rows and not others, as once, few, many or a class when expanded.

CDR3aa: CASMTGTENSPLHF
CDR3nt: TGTGCCAGTATGACAGGGACTGAGAATTCACCCCTCCACTTT
v_gene: TRBV19
j_gene: TRBJ1-6
abundance: -
d_gene: TRBD1

CDR3aa: CASSYQTSTTGELFF
CDR3nt: TGTGCCAGCAGTTACCAAACTAGTACCACCGGGGAGCTGTTTTTT
v_gene: TRBV6-5
j_gene: TRBJ2-2
abundance: few
d_gene: -

CDR3aa: CASSAGTGEPQYF
CDR3nt: TGCGCCAGCAGCGCCGGGACAGGGGAGCCGCAGTATTTT
v_gene: TRBV5-1
j_gene: TRBJ2-3
abundance: -
d_gene: TRBD1

CDR3aa: CASSPAFQGAGTNEKLFF
CDR3nt: TGTGCCAGCTCACCGGCTTTCCAGGGGGCGGGAACTAATGAAAAACTGTTTTTT
v_gene: TRBV18
j_gene: TRBJ1-4
abundance: -
d_gene: TRBD1

CDR3aa: CASSKAGAGGQETQYF
CDR3nt: TGTGCCAGCAGCAAAGCGGGAGCGGGGGGGCAAGAGACCCAGTACTTC
v_gene: TRBV21-1
j_gene: TRBJ2-5
abundance: -
d_gene: -

CDR3aa: CASSPLGWGTPETQYF
CDR3nt: TGCGCCAGCAGTCCGCTTGGCTGGGGGACTCCGGAGACCCAGTACTTC
v_gene: TRBV23-1
j_gene: TRBJ2-5
abundance: -
d_gene: -

CDR3aa: CASSLFGSSMNEQYF
CDR3nt: TGTGCCAGCAGTTTATTTGGTAGCTCGATGAACGAGCAGTACTTC
v_gene: TRBV27
j_gene: TRBJ2-7
abundance: -
d_gene: -

CDR3aa: CASRGQRNTEAFF
CDR3nt: TGTGCCAGCAGGGGACAACGGAACACTGAAGCTTTCTTT
v_gene: TRBV6-6
j_gene: TRBJ1-1
abundance: once
d_gene: -

CDR3aa: CASSVLAGGMDTGELFF
CDR3nt: TGTGCCAGCAGCGTACTCGCGGGAGGGATGGACACCGGGGAGCTGTTTTTT
v_gene: TRBV9
j_gene: TRBJ2-2
abundance: -
d_gene: TRBD2

CDR3aa: CSAQTDLGNSPLHF
CDR3nt: TGCAGCGCCCAGACAGATCTCGGCAATTCACCCCTCCACTTT
v_gene: TRBV29-1
j_gene: TRBJ1-6
abundance: -
d_gene: -

CDR3aa: CASSRAGSDEKLFF
CDR3nt: TGTGCCAGCTCACGTGCAGGGTCGGACGAAAAACTGTTTTTT
v_gene: TRBV25-1
j_gene: TRBJ1-4
abundance: few
d_gene: -

CDR3aa: CAISEQGAANEKLFF
CDR3nt: TGTGCCATCAGTGAGCAGGGGGCGGCTAATGAAAAACTGTTTTTT
v_gene: TRBV10-3
j_gene: TRBJ1-4
abundance: -
d_gene: TRBD1

CDR3aa: CASSFEGGHYNEQFF
CDR3nt: TGTGCCAGCAGCTTTGAGGGAGGGCACTACAATGAGCAGTTCTTC
v_gene: TRBV7-9
j_gene: TRBJ2-1
abundance: -
d_gene: TRBD2

CDR3aa: CASASGRIRETQYF
CDR3nt: TGTGCCAGCGCTAGCGGGAGAATTCGAGAGACCCAGTACTTC
v_gene: TRBV9
j_gene: TRBJ2-5
abundance: -
d_gene: TRBD2

CDR3aa: CASSLLAGGYNEQFF
CDR3nt: TGTGCCAGCAGCTTATTAGCGGGGGGTTACAATGAGCAGTTCTTC
v_gene: TRBV7-2
j_gene: TRBJ2-1
abundance: once
d_gene: TRBD2

CDR3aa: CASSPPGSYGYTF
CDR3nt: TGTGCCAGCTCACCCCCGGGTTCCTATGGCTACACCTTC
v_gene: TRBV18
j_gene: TRBJ1-2
abundance: once
d_gene: -

CDR3aa: CATSRVRDRGRTPLHF
CDR3nt: TGTGCCACCAGCAGAGTTCGGGACAGGGGGAGGACACCCCTCCACTTT
v_gene: TRBV15
j_gene: TRBJ1-6
abundance: -
d_gene: TRBD1

CDR3aa: CASSAGNTGELFF
CDR3nt: TGCGCCAGCAGCGCAGGGAACACCGGGGAGCTGTTTTTT
v_gene: TRBV4-3
j_gene: TRBJ2-2
abundance: once
d_gene: -

CDR3aa: CASRKGQNNEKLFF
CDR3nt: TGTGCCAGCAGGAAGGGGCAGAATAATGAAAAACTGTTTTTT
v_gene: TRBV2
j_gene: TRBJ1-4
abundance: -
d_gene: -

CDR3aa: CASSLASGDTDTQYF
CDR3nt: TGCGCCAGCAGCTTGGCTAGCGGGGATACAGATACGCAGTATTTT
v_gene: TRBV5-1
j_gene: TRBJ2-3
abundance: -
d_gene: TRBD2

CDR3aa: CASSLGLAGFSSYNEQFF
CDR3nt: TGTGCCAGCAGCCTGGGACTAGCGGGATTTTCCTCCTACAATGAGCAGTTCTTC
v_gene: TRBV7-8
j_gene: TRBJ2-1
abundance: -
d_gene: TRBD2

CDR3aa: CASSPSGGSNQPQHF
CDR3nt: TGTGCCAGCAGCCCATCAGGTGGAAGCAATCAGCCCCAGCATTTT
v_gene: TRBV13
j_gene: TRBJ1-5
abundance: few
d_gene: -